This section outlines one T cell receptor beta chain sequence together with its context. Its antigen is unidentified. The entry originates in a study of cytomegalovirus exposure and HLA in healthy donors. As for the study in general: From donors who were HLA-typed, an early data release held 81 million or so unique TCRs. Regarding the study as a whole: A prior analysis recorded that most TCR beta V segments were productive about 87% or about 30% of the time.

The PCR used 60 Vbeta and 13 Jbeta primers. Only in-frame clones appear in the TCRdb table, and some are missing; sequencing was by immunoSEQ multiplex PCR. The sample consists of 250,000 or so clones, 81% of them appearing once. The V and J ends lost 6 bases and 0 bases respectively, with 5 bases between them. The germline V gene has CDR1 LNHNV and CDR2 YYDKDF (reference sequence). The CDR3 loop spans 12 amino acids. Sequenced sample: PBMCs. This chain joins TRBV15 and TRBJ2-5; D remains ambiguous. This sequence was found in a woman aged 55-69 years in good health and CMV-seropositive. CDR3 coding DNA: TGTGCCACCAGGCAGAACCAAGAGACCCAGTACTTC. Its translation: CATRQNQETQYF.